Listed below are T cell receptor beta chains from one sample, sequenced in a study of shared T cell receptors in the human thymus. Generated by immunoSEQ multiplex PCR, the TCRdb table keeps only in-frame clones and is missing some. The data contain around 65,000 clones, nearly 95% of them singletons. Sequencing was performed on thymocytes. All receptors come from a human donor. CDR3s include the opening cysteine and the closing phenylalanine or tryptophan. The order of the fields is J gene, clone size, D gene, V gene, CDR3 DNA, CDR3 protein. A D gene is named only where the DNA matches it firmly. Clone size is not always given. Where it is, it says once, few, many or a class for expanded clones.

>TRBJ1-2|-|-|TRBV7-3
TGTGCCAGCAGCTTATCTGGCGAAGGAGGCTACACCTTC
CASSLSGEGGYTF
>TRBJ2-5|-|TRBD1|TRBV4-1
TGCGCCAGCAGCCAAGATCCAACGACAGGGGAAGAGACCCAGTACTTC
CASSQDPTTGEETQYF
>TRBJ2-3|once|-|TRBV18
TGTGCCAGCTCACCAAGGAGTGACAGCACAGATACGCAGTATTTT
CASSPRSDSTDTQYF
>TRBJ2-7|-|TRBD1|TRBV11-1
TGTGCCAGCAGCTTACCGAGGGACAGGTCCTACGAGCAGTACTTC
CASSLPRDRSYEQYF
>TRBJ2-5|-|TRBD1|TRBV7-3
TGTGCCAGCAGCTTACCTCACCGGTTGACAGGGCATGCTGAGGAGACCCAGTACTTC
CASSLPHRLTGHAEETQYF
>TRBJ1-2|-|-|TRBV5-4
TGTGCCAGCAGCTTAGACCCCTCTAACTATGGCTACACCTTC
CASSLDPSNYGYTF
>TRBJ1-3|-|-|TRBV2
TGTGCCAGCAGAAGCAGGGACTCTGGAAACACCATATATTTT
CASRSRDSGNTIYF
>TRBJ2-3|once|TRBD2|TRBV7-3
TGTGCCAGCAGCTTAACGGCTAGCGGGGGGTCAGATACGCAGTATTTT
CASSLTASGGSDTQYF
>TRBJ2-1|-|-|TRBV2
TGTGCCAGCAGTGAGTCCCCTCAGCAGTTCTTC
CASSESPQQFF
>TRBJ1-1|once|-|TRBV18
TGTGCCAGCTCACCTGTAAAACGGGGGCCCAACACTGAAGCTTTCTTT
CASSPVKRGPNTEAFF
>TRBJ2-5|once|-|TRBV25-1
TGTGCCAGCAGTGGACCACACAGGGTCGAGGGGCAAGAGACCCAGTACTTC
CASSGPHRVEGQETQYF
>TRBJ2-5|-|-|TRBV19
TGTGCCAGTAGGGACAGGAGGGGGCAGGAGACCCAGTACTTC
CASRDRRGQETQYF
>TRBJ2-1|once|TRBD2|TRBV5-1
TGCGCCAGCAGCTTCGCTAGCGGGGGGGACAATGAGCAGTTCTTC
CASSFASGGDNEQFF
>TRBJ2-7|-|TRBD1|TRBV4-1
TGCGCCAGCAGCCACAAAGGGTCCGGGACAGGGGTCTACGAGCAGTACTTC
CASSHKGSGTGVYEQYF
>TRBJ1-2|-|-|TRBV2
TGTGCCAGCAATCGAGGGGCCTCGGGGGACTATGGCTACACCTTC
CASNRGASGDYGYTF
>TRBJ2-3|-|-|TRBV4-3
TGCGCCAGCAGCCAAGGGGGGGCAGGCTGGGACCCTTACCGCACAGATACGCAGTATTTT
CASSQGGAGWDPYRTDTQYF
>TRBJ2-7|-|-|TRBV7-2
TGTGCCAGCAGCTTAGTTTCCGGGGCAGGAGACTTTAGGTACGAGCAGTACTTC
CASSLVSGAGDFRYEQYF
>TRBJ2-7|-|-|TRBV5-6
TGTGCCAGCAGCTTGGCCCTCCGGGGATGCGGGGAGACCTACGAGCAGTACTTC
CASSLALRGCGETYEQYF
>TRBJ2-5|once|TRBD1|TRBV27
TGTGCCAGCAGTGTAAAACCGCGACAGGGCGGGTCATTAGAGACCCAGTACTTC
CASSVKPRQGGSLETQYF
>TRBJ1-2|-|-|TRBV7-2
TGTGCCAGCAGCTTAATCGGTAGTTGGGGCCCCGCCTATGGCTACACCTTC
CASSLIGSWGPAYGYTF
>TRBJ2-7|-|-|TRBV27
TGTGCCAGCAGTCATCCGGGACATATATCCCAGAGGGGCGAGCAGTACTTC
CASSHPGHISQRGEQYF
>TRBJ2-7|once|-|TRBV9
TGTGCCAGCAGCCCTGGGGGACGCAGTTACGAGCAGTACTTC
CASSPGGRSYEQYF
>TRBJ1-4|-|-|TRBV6-5
TGTGCCAGCAGTACAGACACATCAACTAATGAAAAACTGTTTTTT
CASSTDTSTNEKLFF
>TRBJ1-1|-|-|TRBV7-9
TGTGCCAGCAGCCCCAGCCAAAGGGGGACTGAAGCTTTCTTT
CASSPSQRGTEAFF
>TRBJ1-2|-|TRBD1|TRBV6-5
TGTGCCAGCGGACAGGGGGCGCTCGGCTACACCTTC
CASGQGALGYTF
>TRBJ1-5|few|-|TRBV28
TGTGCCAGCAGTTTTTACAACGGCCGACTCCCCGGCAGCAATCAGCCCCAGCATTTT
CASSFYNGRLPGSNQPQHF
>TRBJ2-5|-|-|TRBV7-9
TGTGCCAGCAGCTTAGTGGCAGGGAATATGGAGACCCAGTACTTC
CASSLVAGNMETQYF
>TRBJ1-5|once|-|TRBV6-1
TGTGCCAGCAGTGAAGTCGGTTCTAGACGTAACAATCAGCCCCAGCATTTT
CASSEVGSRRNNQPQHF
>TRBJ2-7|-|-|TRBV19
TGTGCCAGTAGTCCCTCTCCCGTCGGCTACGAGCAGTACTTC
CASSPSPVGYEQYF